The 7 T cell receptor beta chains below come from one sample, sequenced in a study of Graves' ophthalmopathy and Graves' hyperthyroidism. From RNA, the CDR3 regions of TCR beta chains were amplified and sequenced. HTBI primers served in a first-round RT-PCR, which a second-round multiplex PCR followed. MiXCR, applied by TCRdb to the multiplex PCR reads, yields one record per CDR3 protein. Of approximately 1.2 million distinct CDR3 sequences in the sample, around a third were seen once. Sequenced sample: peripheral blood or thyroid tissue (not recorded which). These receptors were taken from an adult man with Graves' hyperthyroidism.

The chain combines TRBV20-1 with TRBJ2-2; 10 bases map to TRBD2. CDR3 length: 14 residues. V gave up 2 bases and J gave up 3 bases; unmatched junction bases: 0. In germline, CDR1 is DFQATT, CDR2 SNEGSKA (reference sequence). The CDR3 DNA reads TGCAGTGCTAGAACTAGCGGGGACACCGGGGAGCTGTTTTTT. This codes for CSARTSGDTGELFF.

This clonotype was found a few times. This chain connects TRBV10-3 to TRBJ2-6, with 9 nucleotides matching TRBD1. The CDR3 is 17 residues long. Germline CDR1 ENHRY, CDR2 SYGVKD. The ends lost 10 bases at V and 0 bases at J; junction bases unmatched: 10. CDR3 in amino acids: CASEQGAGVSGANVLTF. The CDR3 DNA reads as TGTGCCAGCGAACAGGGGGCGGGAGTCTCTGGGGCCAACGTCCTGACTTTC.

CDR3 protein: CASSPGGGGAQETQYF. For the CDR3, the DNA is TGCGCCAGCAGCCCTGGGGGCGGGGGGGCCCAAGAGACCCAGTACTTC. The rearrangement joins TRBV5-1 to TRBJ2-5, with 9 bases matching TRBD2. The CDR3 totals 16 residues. The germline V gene has CDR1 SGHRS and CDR2 YFSETQ. V trimming: 4 bases; J trimming: 1 base; junction bases outside the gene matches: 8. The full variable domain, completed using reference TRBV5-1 and TRBJ2-5, is KAGVTQTPRYLIKTRGQQVTLSCSPISGHRSVSWYQQTPGQGLQFLFEYFSETQRNKGNFPGRFSGRQFSNSRSEMNVSTLELGDSALYLCASSPGGGGAQETQYFGPGTRLLVL.

The chain is built from TRBV2 and TRBJ1-2; maybe TRBD1 (6 bases). CDR1 and CDR2 (germline): SNHLY, FYNNEI. The CDR3 is 15 amino acids. Trimming left V 5 bases short and J 7 bases short, with 20 bases between. CDR3 protein: CASSSIRGGERGYTF. CDR3 sequence (DNA): TGTGCCAGCAGTTCGATTCGGGGGGGCGAACGTGGCTACACCTTC.

This clonotype was found many times. V gene TRBV7-2 combines with J gene TRBJ1-1; TRBD1 matches at 7 bases. The germline V gene has CDR1 SGHTA and CDR2 FQGNSA. CDR3 length equals 14 residues. Trimming cost V 5 bases and J 1 base; bases outside gene matches: 4. CDR3 in amino acids: CASSTRQGNTEAFF. CDR3 nucleotides: TGTGCCAGCAGCACTCGACAGGGGAACACTGAAGCTTTCTTT.

This clonotype was observed a few times. V usage is TRBV20-1 and J usage is TRBJ2-5; a weak D match, TRBD1 (5 bases). V was shortened by 4 bases and J by 5 bases, with 11 bases between the two germline ends. The CDR3 is made up of 12 amino acids. From germline, CDR1 is DFQATT and CDR2 SNEGSKA (reference sequence). The CDR3 loop reads CSAKDSRETQYF. The CDR3 DNA follows: TGCAGTGCTAAAGACAGTCGTGAGACCCAGTACTTC.

This clonotype has ten or more counts. The V and J genes are TRBV12-3 or TRBV12-4 and TRBJ1-2; D unclear. V gave up 6 bases and J gave up 5 bases, with 13 bases separating them. The CDR3 has 13 amino acids. The CDR3 region is CASSLRDLYGYTF. CDR3 coding DNA: TGTGCCAGCAGCTTGAGGGATTTATATGGCTACACCTTC.